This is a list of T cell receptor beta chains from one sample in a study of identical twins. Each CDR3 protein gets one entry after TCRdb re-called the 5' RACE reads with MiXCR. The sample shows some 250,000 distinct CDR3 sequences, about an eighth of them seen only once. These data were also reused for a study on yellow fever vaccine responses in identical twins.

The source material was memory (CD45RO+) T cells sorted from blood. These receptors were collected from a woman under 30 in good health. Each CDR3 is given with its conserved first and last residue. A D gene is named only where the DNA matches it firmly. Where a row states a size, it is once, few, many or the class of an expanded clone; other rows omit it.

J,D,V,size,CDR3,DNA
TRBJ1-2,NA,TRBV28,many,CASLTPQGTGGYGYTF,TGTGCCAGCCTCACACCCCAAGGAACAGGTGGCTATGGCTACACCTTC
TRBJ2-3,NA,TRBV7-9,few,CASSLSGSPDTQYF,TGTGCCAGCAGCTTATCCGGGAGTCCAGATACGCAGTATTTT
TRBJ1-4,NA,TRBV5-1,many,CASSRSGPDFEKLFF,TGCGCCAGCAGCCGGTCCGGACCGGATTTCGAAAAACTGTTTTTT
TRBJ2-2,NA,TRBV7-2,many,CASSLVPRANTGELFF,TGTGCCAGCAGCTTAGTACCCCGAGCGAACACCGGGGAGCTGTTTTTT
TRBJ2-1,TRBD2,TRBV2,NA,CASNIGLAGGNEQFF,TGTGCCAGCAACATTGGGCTAGCGGGAGGCAATGAGCAGTTCTTC
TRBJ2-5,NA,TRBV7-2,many,CASSLLLQQEETQYF,TGTGCCAGCAGCTTACTGTTACAACAGGAAGAGACCCAGTACTTC
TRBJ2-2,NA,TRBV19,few,CASSKNRANTGELFF,TGTGCCAGTAGTAAGAACAGGGCGAACACCGGGGAGCTGTTTTTT
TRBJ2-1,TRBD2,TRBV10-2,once,CASSEGGLGPRDEQFF,TGCGCCAGCAGTGAGGGGGGACTAGGCCCGAGGGATGAGCAGTTCTTC
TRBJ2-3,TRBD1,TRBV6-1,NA,CASSTPGTGGELGTDTQYF,TGTGCCAGCAGTACCCCGGGGACAGGGGGCGAATTGGGCACAGATACGCAGTATTTT
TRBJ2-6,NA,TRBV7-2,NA,CASSLQGPGANVLTF,TGTGCCAGCAGCTTACAGGGGCCTGGGGCCAACGTCCTGACTTTC
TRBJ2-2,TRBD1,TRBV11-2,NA,CASSSSDRGTGELFF,TGTGCCAGCAGCTCCTCGGACAGGGGCACCGGGGAGCTGTTTTTT
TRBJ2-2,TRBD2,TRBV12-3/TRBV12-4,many,CASSLVLAGLQGTGELFF,TGTGCCAGCAGTTTAGTCCTAGCGGGCCTCCAGGGAACCGGGGAGCTGTTTTTT
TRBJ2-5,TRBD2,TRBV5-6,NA,CASSLLAGGLQETQYF,TGTGCCAGCAGCTTACTAGCGGGGGGGCTCCAAGAGACCCAGTACTTC
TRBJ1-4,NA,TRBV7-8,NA,CASSLRAGGADEKLFF,TGTGCCAGCAGCTTAAGGGCGGGGGGCGCCGATGAAAAACTGTTTTTT
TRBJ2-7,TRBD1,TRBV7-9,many,CASSQTGGYEQYF,TGTGCCAGCAGTCAGACAGGGGGCTACGAGCAGTACTTC
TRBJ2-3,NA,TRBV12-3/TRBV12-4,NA,CASTLGGVGTTDTQYF,TGTGCCAGCACCCTTGGAGGAGTCGGGACCACAGATACGCAGTATTTT
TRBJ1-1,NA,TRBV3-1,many,CASSQRTGTEAFF,TGTGCCAGCAGCCAGAGAACCGGGACTGAAGCTTTCTTT
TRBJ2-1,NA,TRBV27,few,CASSNLPKKGPYNEQFF,TGTGCCAGCAGTAATCTTCCAAAAAAAGGCCCCTACAATGAGCAGTTCTTC
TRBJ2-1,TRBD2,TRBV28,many,CASSKSSGHLGGNEQFF,TGTGCCAGCAGTAAATCTAGCGGGCACCTTGGGGGGAATGAGCAGTTCTTC
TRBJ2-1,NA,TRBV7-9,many,CASSKTSPYNEQFF,TGTGCCAGCAGCAAAACTAGTCCCTACAATGAGCAGTTCTTC
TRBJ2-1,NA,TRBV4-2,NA,CASSQVGTFGGSYNEQFF,TGTGCCAGCAGCCAAGTCGGTACCTTCGGGGGCTCCTACAATGAGCAGTTCTTC
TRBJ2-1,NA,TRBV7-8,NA,CASSLATADNEQFF,TGTGCCAGCAGCTTAGCGACAGCTGACAATGAGCAGTTCTTC
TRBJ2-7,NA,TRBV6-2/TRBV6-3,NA,CASMDGTEYEQYF,TGTGCCAGCATGGACGGTACGGAGTACGAGCAGTACTTC
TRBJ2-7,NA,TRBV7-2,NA,CASSLGRRYYEQYF,TGTGCCAGCAGCTTAGGCCGCCGTTACTACGAGCAGTACTTC
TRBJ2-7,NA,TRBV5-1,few,CASSPGHHSYEQYF,TGCGCCAGCAGCCCGGGACACCACTCCTACGAGCAGTACTTC
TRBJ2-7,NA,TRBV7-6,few,CASSKKWGTEQYF,TGTGCCAGCAGCAAAAAATGGGGGACCGAGCAGTACTTC
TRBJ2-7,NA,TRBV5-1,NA,CASRTGSVSSGEQYF,TGCGCCAGCAGAACAGGGAGTGTATCCTCCGGCGAGCAGTACTTC
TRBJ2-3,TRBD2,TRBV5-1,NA,CASSLERGSTDTQYF,TGCGCCAGCAGCTTGGAGCGGGGAAGCACAGATACGCAGTATTTT
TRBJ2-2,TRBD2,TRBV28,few,CASSLGGSPPGELFF,TGTGCCAGCAGTTTGGGGGGGAGTCCCCCCGGGGAGCTGTTTTTT
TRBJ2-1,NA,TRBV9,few,CASSPSLGEQFF,TGTGCCAGCAGCCCCTCCCTGGGTGAGCAGTTCTTC
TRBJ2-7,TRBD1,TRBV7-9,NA,CASMSGTGHYEQYF,TGTGCCAGCATGTCCGGGACAGGGCACTACGAGCAGTACTTC
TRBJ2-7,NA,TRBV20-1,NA,CSASDDKPDRYYEQYF,TGCAGTGCTAGCGACGACAAGCCAGACAGGTACTACGAGCAGTACTTC
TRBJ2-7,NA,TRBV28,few,CASSVPAPGVHEQYF,TGTGCCAGCAGTGTGCCCGCCCCGGGGGTCCACGAGCAGTACTTC
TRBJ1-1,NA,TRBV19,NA,CATSAAGETEAFF,TGTGCCACGAGTGCCGCAGGGGAGACTGAAGCTTTCTTT
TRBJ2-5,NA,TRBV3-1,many,CASSLGRDIPETQYF,TGTGCCAGCAGCCTGGGACGGGACATTCCGGAGACCCAGTACTTC
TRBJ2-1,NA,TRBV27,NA,CASSLRESIYNEQFF,TGTGCCAGCAGTTTAAGGGAGAGCATCTACAATGAGCAGTTCTTC
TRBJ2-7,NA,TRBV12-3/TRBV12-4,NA,CASSEWGGKQYF,TGTGCCAGCAGTGAGTGGGGCGGGAAGCAGTACTTC
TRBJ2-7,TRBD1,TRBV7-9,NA,CASRRGTGRDYEQYF,TGTGCCAGCAGGCGAGGGACAGGCCGAGACTACGAGCAGTACTTC
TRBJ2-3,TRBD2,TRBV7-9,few,CASSQLAGGRGTDTQYF,TGTGCCAGCAGCCAACTAGCGGGAGGCCGGGGTACAGATACGCAGTATTTT
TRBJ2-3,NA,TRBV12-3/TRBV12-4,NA,CASSGRGLQAADTQYF,TGTGCCAGCAGTGGCCGGGGCCTTCAAGCAGCAGATACGCAGTATTTT
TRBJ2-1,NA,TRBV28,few,CASSPRQGHGSNEQFF,TGTGCCAGCAGCCCCCGTCAGGGCCACGGGTCTAATGAGCAGTTCTTC
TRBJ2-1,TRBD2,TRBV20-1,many,CSARDLSGSSYNEQFF,TGCAGTGCTAGAGATCTTAGCGGGAGCTCCTACAATGAGCAGTTCTTC
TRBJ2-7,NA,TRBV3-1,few,CASSQDRTYGEQYF,TGTGCCAGCAGCCAAGATCGGACATACGGCGAGCAGTACTTC
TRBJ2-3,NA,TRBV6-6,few,CASSTTTDTQYF,TGTGCCAGCAGTACAACAACAGATACGCAGTATTTT
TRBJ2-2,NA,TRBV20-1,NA,CSARGQKNTGELFF,TGCAGTGCTAGAGGTCAGAAAAACACCGGGGAGCTGTTTTTT
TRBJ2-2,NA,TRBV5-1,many,CASSLVWGSTGELFF,TGCGCCAGCAGCTTGGTCTGGGGAAGCACCGGGGAGCTGTTTTTT